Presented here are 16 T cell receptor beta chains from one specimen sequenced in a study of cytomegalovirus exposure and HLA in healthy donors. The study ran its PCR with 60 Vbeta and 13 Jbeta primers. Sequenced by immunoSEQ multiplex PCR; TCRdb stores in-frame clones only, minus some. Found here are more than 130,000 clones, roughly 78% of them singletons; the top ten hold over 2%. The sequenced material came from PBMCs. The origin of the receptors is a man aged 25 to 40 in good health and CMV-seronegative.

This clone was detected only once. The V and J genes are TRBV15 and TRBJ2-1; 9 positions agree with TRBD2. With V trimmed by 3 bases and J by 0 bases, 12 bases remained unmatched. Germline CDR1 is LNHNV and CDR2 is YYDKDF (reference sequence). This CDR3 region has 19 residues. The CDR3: CATSSLGSSGAYSYNEQFF. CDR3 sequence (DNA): TGTGCCACCAGCAGCCTGGGGTCTAGCGGGGCCTACTCCTACAATGAGCAGTTCTTC.

The CDR3 bases are TGTGCCAGCAGGACTAGCGGGGGGTCAGATACGCAGTATTTT. It is translated as CASRTSGGSDTQYF. The chain links TRBV2 to TRBJ2-3; 13 nucleotides align to TRBD2. The CDR3 totals 14 residues. V was clipped by 6 bases and J by 4 bases; unmatched bases: 1. Germline CDR1 is SNHLY and CDR2 is FYNNEI.

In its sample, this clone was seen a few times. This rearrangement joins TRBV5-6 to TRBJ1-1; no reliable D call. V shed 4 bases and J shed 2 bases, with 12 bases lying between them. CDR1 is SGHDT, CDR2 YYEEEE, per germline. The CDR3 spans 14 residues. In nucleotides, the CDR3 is TGTGCCAGCAGCCGGAGCCCTCCCAACACTGAAGCTTTCTTT. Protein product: CASSRSPPNTEAFF. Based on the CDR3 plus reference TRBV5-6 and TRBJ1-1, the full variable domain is DAGVTQSPTHLIKTRGQQVTLRCSPKSGHDTVSWYQQALGQGPQFIFQYYEEEERQRGNFPDRFSGHQFPNYSSELNVNALLLGDSALYLCASSRSPPNTEAFFGQGTRLTVV.

The CDR3 reads CASSMRDRGHTEAFF. The CDR3 nucleotides are TGTGCCAGTAGTATGAGGGACAGGGGGCACACTGAAGCTTTCTTT. This chain joins TRBV19 and TRBJ1-1; 12 positions match TRBD1. Germline lookup yields CDR1 LNHDA and CDR2 SQIVND (reference sequence). The CDR3 runs to 15 residues. Losses at the gene ends were 3 bases for V and 3 bases for J; bases not matched to a gene: 2.

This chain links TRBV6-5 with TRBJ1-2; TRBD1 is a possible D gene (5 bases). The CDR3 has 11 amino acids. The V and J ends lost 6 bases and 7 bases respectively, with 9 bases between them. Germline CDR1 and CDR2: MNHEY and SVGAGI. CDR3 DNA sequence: TGTGCCAGCAGGCGGCAGGGTGGCTACACCTTC. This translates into CASRRQGGYTF.

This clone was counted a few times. CDR3 in DNA: TGCGCCAGCAGCCCGCCCGGGGTAGGTACCAACACTGAAGCTTTCTTT. The encoded protein is CASSPPGVGTNTEAFF. The chain couples TRBV5-1 to TRBJ1-1; D is undetermined. Trimming left V 4 bases short and J 2 bases short, with 18 bases between. Per germline, CDR1 SGHRS and CDR2 YFSETQ. This CDR3 region has 16 residues. Full variable domain (outside the CDR3, taken from reference TRBV5-1 and TRBJ1-1): KAGVTQTPRYLIKTRGQQVTLSCSPISGHRSVSWYQQTPGQGLQFLFEYFSETQRNKGNFPGRFSGRQFSNSRSEMNVSTLELGDSALYLCASSPPGVGTNTEAFFGQGTRLTVV.

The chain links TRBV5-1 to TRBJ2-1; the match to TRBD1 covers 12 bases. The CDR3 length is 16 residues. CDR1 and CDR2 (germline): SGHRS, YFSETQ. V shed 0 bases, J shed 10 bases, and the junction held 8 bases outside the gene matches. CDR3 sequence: CASSLGPGQGAWEQFF. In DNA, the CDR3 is TGCGCCAGCAGCTTGGGACCGGGACAGGGGGCCTGGGAGCAGTTCTTC.

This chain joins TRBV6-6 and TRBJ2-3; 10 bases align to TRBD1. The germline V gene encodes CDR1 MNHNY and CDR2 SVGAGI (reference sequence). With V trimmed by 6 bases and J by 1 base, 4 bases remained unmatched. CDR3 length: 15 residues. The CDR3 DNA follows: TGTGCCAGCAGGCCTGGACAGGGGGGCACAGATACGCAGTATTTT. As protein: CASRPGQGGTDTQYF.

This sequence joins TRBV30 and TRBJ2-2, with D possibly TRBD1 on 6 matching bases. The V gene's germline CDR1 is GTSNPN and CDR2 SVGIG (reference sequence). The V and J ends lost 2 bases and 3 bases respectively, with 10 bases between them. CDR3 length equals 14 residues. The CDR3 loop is CAWSRGLDTGELFF. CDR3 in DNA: TGTGCCTGGAGTAGGGGGTTGGACACCGGGGAGCTGTTTTTT. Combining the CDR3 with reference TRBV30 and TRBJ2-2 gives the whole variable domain SQTIHQWPATLVQPVGSPLSLECTVEGTSNPNLYWYRQAAGRGLQLLFYSVGIGQISSEVPQNLSASRPQDRQFILSSKKLLLSDSGFYLCAWSRGLDTGELFFGEGSRLTVL.

CDR3 nucleotides: TGTGCCAGCAGCGTAACCGGGACTAGAGGCGACGAGCAGTACTTC. It translates to CASSVTGTRGDEQYF. The chain has TRBV9 and TRBJ2-7, with 8 bases identical to TRBD2. V lost 1 base and J lost 5; bases outside the gene matches: 8. The CDR3 has 15 residues. CDR1 and CDR2 (germline): SGDLS, YYNGEE. Full variable domain (rest looked up from reference TRBV9 and TRBJ2-7): DSGVTQTPKHLITATGQRVTLRCSPRSGDLSVYWYQQSLDQGLQFLIQYYNGEERAKGNILERFSAQQFPDLHSELNLSSLELGDSALYFCASSVTGTRGDEQYFGPGTRLTVT.

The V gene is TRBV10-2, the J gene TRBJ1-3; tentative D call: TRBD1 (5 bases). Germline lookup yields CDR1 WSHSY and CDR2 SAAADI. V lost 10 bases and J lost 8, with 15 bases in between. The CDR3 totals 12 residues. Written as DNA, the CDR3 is TGCGCCACCACTGGGGGGTTAGACACCATATATTTT. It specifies CATTGGLDTIYF.

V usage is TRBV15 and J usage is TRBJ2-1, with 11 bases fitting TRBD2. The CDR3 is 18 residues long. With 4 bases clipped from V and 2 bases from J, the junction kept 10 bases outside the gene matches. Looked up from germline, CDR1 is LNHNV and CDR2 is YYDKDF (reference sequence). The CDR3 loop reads CATSKPSGRIPTYNEQFF. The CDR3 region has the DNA TGTGCCACCAGCAAACCTAGCGGGAGGATTCCTACCTACAATGAGCAGTTCTTC.

The CDR3 loop reads CASSRGGVSSSGNTIYF. CDR3 DNA: TGTGCCAGCAGCCGTGGAGGGGTCTCCAGCTCTGGAAACACCATATATTTT. This chain uses TRBV7-9 with TRBJ1-3; perhaps TRBD1 as D (5 bases). V was trimmed by 5 bases and J by 0 bases, leaving 17 bases between them. Germline CDR1 and CDR2: SEHNR and FQNEAQ (reference sequence). The CDR3 has 17 amino acids.

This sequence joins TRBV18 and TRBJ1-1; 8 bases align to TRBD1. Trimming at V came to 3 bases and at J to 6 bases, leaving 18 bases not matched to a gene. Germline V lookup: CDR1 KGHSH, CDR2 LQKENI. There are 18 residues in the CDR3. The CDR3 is CASSPSPVSQTGVAEAFF. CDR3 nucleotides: TGTGCCAGCTCACCGTCCCCAGTTAGCCAGACAGGGGTAGCTGAAGCTTTCTTT.

This CDR3 reads CASRTGLLGETQYF. Here the CDR3 DNA reads TGTGCCAGCAGAACAGGTCTCCTGGGAGAGACCCAGTACTTC. This rearrangement joins TRBV6-5 to TRBJ2-5, with D maybe TRBD1 (5 bases). The CDR3 contains 14 residues. Germline V gene data show CDR1 as MNHEY and CDR2 as SVGAGI. Trimming pared 6 bases from V and 4 bases from J, leaving 15 bases between.

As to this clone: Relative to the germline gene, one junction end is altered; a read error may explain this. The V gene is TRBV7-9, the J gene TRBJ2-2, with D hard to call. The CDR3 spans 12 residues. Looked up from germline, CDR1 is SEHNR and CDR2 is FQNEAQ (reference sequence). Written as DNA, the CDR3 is TGTTCCAGCAGCCGTGGTAGCGGGGAGCTGTTTTTT. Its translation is CSSSRGSGELFF.